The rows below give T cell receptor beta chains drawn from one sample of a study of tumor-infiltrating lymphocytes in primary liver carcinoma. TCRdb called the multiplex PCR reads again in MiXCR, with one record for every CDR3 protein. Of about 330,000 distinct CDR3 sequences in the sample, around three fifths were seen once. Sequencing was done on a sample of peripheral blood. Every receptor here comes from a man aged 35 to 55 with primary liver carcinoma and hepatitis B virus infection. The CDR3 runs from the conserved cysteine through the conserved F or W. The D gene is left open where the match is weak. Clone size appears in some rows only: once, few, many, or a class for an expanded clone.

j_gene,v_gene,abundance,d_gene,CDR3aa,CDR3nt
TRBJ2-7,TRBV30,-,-,CAWSVGQTPYEQYF,TGTGCCTGGAGTGTAGGGCAGACCCCCTACGAGCAGTACTTC
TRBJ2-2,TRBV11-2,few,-,CASSLIDIPGELLF,TGTGCCAGCAGCTTAATCGATATTCCCGGGGAGCTGCTCTTT
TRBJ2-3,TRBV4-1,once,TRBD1,CASSQDPERGQLEGDTEYF,TGCGCCAGTAGCCAAGATCCGGAGAGGGGGCAACTGGAAGGAGATACGGAGTATTTT
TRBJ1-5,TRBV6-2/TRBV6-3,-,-,CASSCGQANQSQHF,TGTGCCAGCAGTTGCGGGCAGGCCAACCAGTCCCAGCATTTT
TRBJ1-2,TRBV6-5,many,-,CASSYSPGLTYGYTF,TGTGCCAGCAGTTACTCACCGGGACTGACTTATGGCTACACCTTC
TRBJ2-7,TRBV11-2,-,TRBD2,CASSFFFTGGALGEQHF,TGTGCTAGCAGCTTTTTCTTTACCGGGGGGGCCTTAGGTGAGCAGCACTTC
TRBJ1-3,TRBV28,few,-,CASSLRGWGGNTIYF,TGTGCCAGCAGTTTACGCGGTTGGGGTGGAAACACCATATATTTT
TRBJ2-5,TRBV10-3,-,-,CAMSTRQETQYF,TGTGCCATGAGTACGCGGCAAGAGACCCAGTACTTC
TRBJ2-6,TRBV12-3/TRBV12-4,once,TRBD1,CAMDRTGANILTF,TGTGCCATGGACAGGACTGGGGCCAACATCCTGACTTTC
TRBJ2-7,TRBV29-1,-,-,CGVFGGSGVMSSYEQYF,TGCGGCGTATTTGGTGGTTCGGGAGTGATGAGCTCCTACGAGCAGTACTTC
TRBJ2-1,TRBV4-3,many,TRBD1,CASSPGTAYNEQFF,TGCGCCAGCAGCCCCGGGACAGCCTACAATGAGCAGTTCTTC
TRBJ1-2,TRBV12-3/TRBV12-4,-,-,CASSLTGTVYTF,TGTGCCAGCAGTTTGACGGGGACTGTCTACACCTTC
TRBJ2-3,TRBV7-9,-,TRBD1,CVSSSGQGITDTQYF,TGTGTCAGCAGCTCCGGACAGGGGATCACAGATACGCAGTATTTT
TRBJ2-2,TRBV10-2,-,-,CASREGNTGELFF,TGCGCCAGCAGGGAGGGGAACACCGGGGAGCTGTTTTTT
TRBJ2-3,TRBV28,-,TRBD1,CASSLYRGGTGTQYF,TGTGCCAGCAGCCTCTACAGGGGTGGCACAGGTACGCAGTATTTT
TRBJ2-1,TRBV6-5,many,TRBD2,CASSSGLAGDDEQFF,TGTGCCAGCAGTTCAGGACTAGCGGGAGACGATGAGCAGTTCTTC
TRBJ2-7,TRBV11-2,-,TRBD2,CASSQVVTGGGYEQYF,TGTGCCAGCAGCCAAGTCGTCACGGGAGGCGGTTACGAGCAATACTTC
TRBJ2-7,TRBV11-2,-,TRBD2,CANSPSGTSGYEQYF,TGTGCCAATAGCCCTTCCGGGACTAGCGGCTACGAGCAGTACTTC
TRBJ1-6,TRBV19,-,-,CASSMTGPLHF,TGTGCCAGTAGTATGACTGGACCCCTCCACTTT
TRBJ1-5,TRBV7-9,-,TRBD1,CASSLYLDGTGDINQPQHF,TGTGCCAGCAGCTTATATCTTGACGGGACAGGGGATATCAATCAGCCCCAGCATTTT
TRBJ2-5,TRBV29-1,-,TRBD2,CRASAGVQETQYF,TGCAGGGCCTCCGCGGGAGTCCAAGAGACCCAGTACTTC
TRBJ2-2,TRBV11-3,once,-,CASSLAAGANTGEPLF,TGTGCCAGCAGCTTAGCGGCCGGAGCGAACACCGGGGAGCCGTTATTT
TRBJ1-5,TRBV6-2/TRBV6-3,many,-,CASSSGVSNQPQHF,TGTGCCAGCAGTTCGGGAGTTAGCAATCAGCCCCAGCATTTT
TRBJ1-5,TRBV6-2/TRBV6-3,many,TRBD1,CASRPGGSNQPQHF,TGTGCCAGCAGGCCAGGGGGTAGCAATCAGCCCCAGCATTTT
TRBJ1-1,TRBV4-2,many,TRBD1,CASSQELRDSEAFF,TGTGCCAGCAGCCAAGAACTCAGGGACAGTGAAGCTTTCTTT
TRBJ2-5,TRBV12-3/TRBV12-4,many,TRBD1,CASSRDRMAQYF,TGTGCCAGCAGCCGGGACAGAATGGCCCAGTACTTC
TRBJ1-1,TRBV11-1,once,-,CASSFHGPALMGTEPFF,TGTGCCAGCAGCTTTCATGGGCCAGCGCTCATGGGCACTGAACCTTTCTTT
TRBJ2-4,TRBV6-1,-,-,CASSEAVTRAKNIQYF,TGTGCCAGCAGTGAAGCTGTCACGCGTGCCAAAAACATTCAGTACTTC
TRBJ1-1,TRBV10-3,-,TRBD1,CAISGQGPNTEASF,TGTGCCATCAGTGGACAGGGTCCGAACACTGAAGCTTCCTTT
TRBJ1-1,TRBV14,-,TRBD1,CASSRLGGRGTEAFF,TGTGCCAGCAGTCGACTAGGGGGCCGGGGCACTGAAGCTTTCTTT
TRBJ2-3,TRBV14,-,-,CASSQDMVRGRGDMQYF,TGTGCCAGCAGCCAAGATATGGTGCGGGGAAGGGGAGATATGCAGTATTTT
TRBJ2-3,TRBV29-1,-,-,CSVGDRGYSTDTQYF,TGCAGCGTTGGAGATCGGGGGTATAGCACAGATACGCAGTATTTT
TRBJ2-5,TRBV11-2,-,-,CASVTETQYF,TGTGCCAGTGTCACGGAGACCCAGTACTTC
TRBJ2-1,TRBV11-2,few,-,CASSLASLDEQFF,TGTGCCAGCAGTTTAGCAAGCTTAGATGAGCAGTTCTTC
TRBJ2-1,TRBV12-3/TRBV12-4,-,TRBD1,CASVRDRAHEQFF,TGTGCCAGTGTCCGGGACAGGGCCCATGAGCAGTTCTTC
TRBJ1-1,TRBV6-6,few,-,CASSYSNEGKAFF,TGTGCCAGCAGTTACTCGAACGAGGGGAAAGCTTTCTTT
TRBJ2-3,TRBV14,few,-,CASSQDPNLWGTDTQYF,TGTGCCAGCAGCCAAGATCCGAATCTCTGGGGCACAGATACGCAGTATTTT
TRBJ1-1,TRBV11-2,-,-,CASSPTSGALAPPPALF,TGTGCCAGCAGCCCGACCTCAGGGGCGCTCGCCCCGCCCCCAGCTCTCTTT
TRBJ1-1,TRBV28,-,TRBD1,CASSPHKGAWTEAFF,TGTGCCAGCAGTCCCCACAAGGGGGCGTGGACTGAAGCTTTCTTT
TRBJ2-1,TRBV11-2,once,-,CASSDTTGTRFF,TGTGCCAGCAGCGACACTACCGGGACCCGGTTCTTC